This T cell receptor (beta chain) came from a study of T cells in women clearing cervical HPV infection. Study results and limitations: TRBV6-7 relative abundance averaged around 0.11% in cases and roughly 0.17% in controls.

All donors had a single incident cervical HPV16 infection, not prevalent. Unmatched junction bases numbered 5, after V lost 4 bases and J lost 1 base. Germline V gene sequence: CDR1 SGHTA, CDR2 FQGTGA. CDR3 size: 16 residues. Comment on this clone: Its antigen is still unknown. From the germline J gene comes the end of the CDR3, since the read stops 3 residues before it.

TCR beta CDR3 amplified by multiplex PCR from roughly 1,300 ng genomic DNA. Profiled with immunoSEQ multiplex PCR; TCRdb holds only in-frame clones, not every one. Recorded for this sample: about 30,000 clones. The specimen sequenced was blood buffy coat. This sequence joins TRBV7-3 and TRBJ2-2; TRBD2 agrees at 8 bases. This receptor was identified in a woman between 18 and 70 years old with a cervical HPV16 infection that either progressed to CIN3+ or cleared (not recorded which). The covered CDR3 bases are TGTGCCAGCAGCTCTGTAGCGGGGCTGAACACCGGGGAG. It encodes CASSSVAGLNTGE. The CDR3, in full, reads CASSSVAGLNTGELFF. Full variable domain (remainder filled in from reference TRBV7-3 and TRBJ2-2): GAGVSQTPSNKVTEKGKYVELRCDPISGHTALYWYRQSLGQGPEFLIYFQGTGAADDSGLPNDRFFAVRPEGSVSTLKIQRTERGDSAVYLCASSSVAGLNTGELFFGEGSRLTVL.